This record looks at one TCR beta chain sequence and its context. Its antigen is as yet unknown. The assay was immunoSEQ multiplex PCR, and TCRdb's table has in-frame clones only and misses some. In the table there are about 120,000 clones, around 86% of which are singletons. V shed 6 bases and J shed 9 bases, with 12 bases lying between them. The CDR3 runs to 11 residues. Germline CDR1 reads DFQATT; CDR2 reads SNEGSKA (reference sequence). These data belong to a study of T cell responses to AZD1222 COVID-19 vaccine. General observations from the study: Nearly half of spike-specific TCRs reportedly target variant regions that are unmutated in the B.1.351 and B.1.1.7 variants. Baseline serology detected seropositivity in only six AZD1222 recipients.

Sequencing used peripheral blood, obtained on day 0 of AZD1222 vaccination. The rearrangement uses TRBV20-1 and TRBJ2-1; tentative D call: TRBD1 (6 bases). The TCR comes from an adult in good health. CDR3 in amino acids: CSALTGIEQFF. The CDR3 DNA sequence: TGCAGTGCCCTGACAGGTATTGAGCAGTTCTTC.